This TCR beta chain was sequenced during a study of a mutant IDH1 vaccine in newly diagnosed glioma. Germline assignment: CDR1 LNHDA and CDR2 SQIVND (reference sequence). There are 15 residues in the CDR3. V lost 3 bases to trimming and J lost 1 base, with 12 bases between them. Using immunoSEQ multiplex PCR, the repertoire was profiled, and TCRdb retains in-frame clones only, with some absent. The sample lists roughly 39,000 clones, 75% to 85% seen once, with around 5.5% in the top ten. Time point reported: week 5, during vaccination. Each vaccine dose was 300 ug of mutant IDH1 20-mer peptide, with topical imiquimod. This clone appeared a single time. Its antigen is not known.

Here the sequenced sample was PBMCs, taken from a glioma patient whose treatment included an IDH1 peptide vaccine. The origin of this receptor is a man between 35 and 55 years old with glioma. The genes are TRBV19 and TRBJ1-2, with D possibly being TRBD1 (5 bases). Here the CDR3 DNA reads TGTGCCAGTAGTATTAAACCCCAGGGTAACTATGGCTACACCTTC. Residues: CASSIKPQGNYGYTF.